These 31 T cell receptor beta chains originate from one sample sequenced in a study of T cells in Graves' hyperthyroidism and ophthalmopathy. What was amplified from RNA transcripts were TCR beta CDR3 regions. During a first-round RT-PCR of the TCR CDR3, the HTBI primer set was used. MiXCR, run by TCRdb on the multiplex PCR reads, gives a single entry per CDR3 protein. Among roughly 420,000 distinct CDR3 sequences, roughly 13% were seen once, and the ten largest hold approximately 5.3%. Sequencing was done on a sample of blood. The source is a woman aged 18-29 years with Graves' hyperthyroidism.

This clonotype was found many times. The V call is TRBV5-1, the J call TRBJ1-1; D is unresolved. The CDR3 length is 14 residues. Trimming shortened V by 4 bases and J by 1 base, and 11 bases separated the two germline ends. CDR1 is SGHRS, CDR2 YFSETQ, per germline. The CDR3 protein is CASSPGLSNTEAFF. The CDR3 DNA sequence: TGCGCCAGCAGCCCCGGACTCTCGAACACTGAAGCTTTCTTT.

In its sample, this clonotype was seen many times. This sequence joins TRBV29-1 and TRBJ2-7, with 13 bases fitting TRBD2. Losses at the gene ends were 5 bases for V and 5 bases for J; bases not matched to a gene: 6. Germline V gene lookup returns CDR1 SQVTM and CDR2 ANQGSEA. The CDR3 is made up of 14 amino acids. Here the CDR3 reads CSVLGLAGADEQYF. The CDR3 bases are TGCAGCGTTTTAGGACTAGCGGGAGCGGACGAGCAGTACTTC.

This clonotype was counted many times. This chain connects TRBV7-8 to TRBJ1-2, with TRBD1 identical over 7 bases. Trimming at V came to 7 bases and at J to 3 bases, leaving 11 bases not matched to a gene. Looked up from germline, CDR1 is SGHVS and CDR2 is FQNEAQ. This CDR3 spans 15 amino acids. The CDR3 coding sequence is TGTGCCAGCATCCGTACCGGGACAGAATACTATGGCTACACCTTC. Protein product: CASIRTGTEYYGYTF. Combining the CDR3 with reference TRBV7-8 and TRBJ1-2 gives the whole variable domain GAGVSQSPRYKVAKRGQDVALRCDPISGHVSLFWYQQALGQGPEFLTYFQNEAQLDKSGLPSDRFFAERPEGSVSTLKIQRTQQEDSAVYLCASIRTGTEYYGYTFGSGTRLTVV.

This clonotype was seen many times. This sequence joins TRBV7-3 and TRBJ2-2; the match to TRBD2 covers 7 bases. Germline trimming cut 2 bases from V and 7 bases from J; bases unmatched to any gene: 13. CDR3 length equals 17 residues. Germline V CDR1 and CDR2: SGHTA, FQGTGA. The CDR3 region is CASSLAVGGSGGGELFF. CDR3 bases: TGTGCCAGCAGCTTAGCTGTCGGCGGGAGTGGCGGCGGGGAGCTGTTTTTT.

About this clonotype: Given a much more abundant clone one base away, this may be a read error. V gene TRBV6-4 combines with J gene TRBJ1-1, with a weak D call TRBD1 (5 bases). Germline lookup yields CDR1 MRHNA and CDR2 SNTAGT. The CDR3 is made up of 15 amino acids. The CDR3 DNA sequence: TGTGCCAGCAGTCCGTACAAGGGGATGCACACTGAAGCTCTCTTT. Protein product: CASSPYKGMHTEALF.

CDR3 residues: CASSLMGQGVTNEKLFF. CDR3 nucleotides: TGTGCCAGCAGTTTAATGGGACAGGGGGTTACTAATGAAAAACTGTTTTTT. V gene TRBV28 combines with J gene TRBJ1-4; 11 bases fit TRBD1. The germline V gene has CDR1 MDHEN and CDR2 SYDVKM. V was clipped by 2 bases and J by 2 bases; unmatched bases: 4. The CDR3 covers 17 residues.

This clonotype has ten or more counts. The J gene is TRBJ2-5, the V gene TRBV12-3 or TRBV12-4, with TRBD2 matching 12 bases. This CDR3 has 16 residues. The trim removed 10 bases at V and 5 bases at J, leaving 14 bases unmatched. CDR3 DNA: TGTGCCACCGCGCCTTTTGCTAGCGGGAGGGAGGAGACCCAGTACTTC. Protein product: CATAPFASGREETQYF.

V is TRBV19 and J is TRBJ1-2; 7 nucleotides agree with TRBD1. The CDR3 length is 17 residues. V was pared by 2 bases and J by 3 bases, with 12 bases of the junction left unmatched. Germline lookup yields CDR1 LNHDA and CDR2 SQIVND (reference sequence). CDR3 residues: CASSISGQGGQYYGYTF. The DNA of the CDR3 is TGTGCCAGTAGTATAAGTGGGCAGGGGGGCCAATACTATGGCTACACCTTC.

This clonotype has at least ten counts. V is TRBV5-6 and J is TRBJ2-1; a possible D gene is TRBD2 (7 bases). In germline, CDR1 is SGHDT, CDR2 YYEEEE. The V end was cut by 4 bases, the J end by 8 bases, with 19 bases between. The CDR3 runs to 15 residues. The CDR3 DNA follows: TGTGCCAGCAGCCTCGCAGGGGCGGGAGTCTATGAGCAGTTCTTC. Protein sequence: CASSLAGAGVYEQFF. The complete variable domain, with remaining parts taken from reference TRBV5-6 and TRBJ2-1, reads DAGVTQSPTHLIKTRGQQVTLRCSPKSGHDTVSWYQQALGQGPQFIFQYYEEEERQRGNFPDRFSGHQFPNYSSELNVNALLLGDSALYLCASSLAGAGVYEQFFGPGTRLTVL.

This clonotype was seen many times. DNA for the CDR3: TGCGCCAGCAGACCGGACGCAGACAATGAGCAGTTCTTC. Residues: CASRPDADNEQFF. The chain employs TRBV5-1 and TRBJ2-1; D is ambiguous. V was trimmed by 5 bases and J by 5 bases, leaving 11 bases between them. Germline CDR1 reads SGHRS; CDR2 reads YFSETQ. The CDR3 is 13 amino acids. The variable domain in full, with the rest retrieved from reference TRBV5-1 and TRBJ2-1, is KAGVTQTPRYLIKTRGQQVTLSCSPISGHRSVSWYQQTPGQGLQFLFEYFSETQRNKGNFPGRFSGRQFSNSRSEMNVSTLELGDSALYLCASRPDADNEQFFGPGTRLTVL.

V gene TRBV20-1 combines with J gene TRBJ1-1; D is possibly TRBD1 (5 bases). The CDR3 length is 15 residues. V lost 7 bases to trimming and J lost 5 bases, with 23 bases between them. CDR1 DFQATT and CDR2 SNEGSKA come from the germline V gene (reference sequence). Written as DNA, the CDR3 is TGCAGTGTCCCCCCCGCCTTCACCCCAGGGACTGAAGCTTTCTTT. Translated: CSVPPAFTPGTEAFF.

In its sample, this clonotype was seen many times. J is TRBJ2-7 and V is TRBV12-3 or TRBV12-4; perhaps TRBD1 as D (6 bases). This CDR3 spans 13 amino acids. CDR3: CPRQALSSYEQYF. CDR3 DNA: TGTCCCCGACAGGCCCTCAGCTCCTACGAGCAGTACTTC.

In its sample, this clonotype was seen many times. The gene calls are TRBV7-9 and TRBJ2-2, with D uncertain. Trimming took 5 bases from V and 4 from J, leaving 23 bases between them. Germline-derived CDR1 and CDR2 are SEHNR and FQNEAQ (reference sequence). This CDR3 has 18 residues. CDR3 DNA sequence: TGTGCCAGCAGCCCATTGATTCCCCGGAGAGTATCCACCGGGGAGCTGTTTTTT. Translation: CASSPLIPRRVSTGELFF.

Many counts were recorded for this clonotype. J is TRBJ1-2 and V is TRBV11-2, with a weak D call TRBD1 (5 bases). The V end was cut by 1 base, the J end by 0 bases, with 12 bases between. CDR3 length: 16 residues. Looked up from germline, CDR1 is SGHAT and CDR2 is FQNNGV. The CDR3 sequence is CASSLGPGTPNYGYTF. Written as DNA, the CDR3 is TGTGCCAGCAGCTTAGGCCCTGGGACGCCTAACTATGGCTACACCTTC.

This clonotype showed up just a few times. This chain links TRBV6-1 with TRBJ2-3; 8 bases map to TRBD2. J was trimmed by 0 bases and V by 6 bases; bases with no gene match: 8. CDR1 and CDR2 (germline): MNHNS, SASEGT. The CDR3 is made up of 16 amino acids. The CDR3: CASRENSGTSTDTQYF. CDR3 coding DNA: TGTGCCAGCAGGGAAAATAGCGGGACCAGCACAGATACGCAGTATTTT.

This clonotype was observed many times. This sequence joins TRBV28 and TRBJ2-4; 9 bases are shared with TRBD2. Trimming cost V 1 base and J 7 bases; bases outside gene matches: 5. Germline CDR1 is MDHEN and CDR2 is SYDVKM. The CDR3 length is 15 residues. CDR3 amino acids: CASSLYAGGRNIQYF. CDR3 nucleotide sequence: TGTGCCAGCAGTTTATATGCGGGAGGGCGGAACATTCAGTACTTC. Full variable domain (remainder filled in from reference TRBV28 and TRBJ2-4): DVKVTQSSRYLVKRTGEKVFLECVQDMDHENMFWYRQDPGLGLRLIYFSYDVKMKEKGDIPEGYSVSREKKERFSLILESASTNQTSMYLCASSLYAGGRNIQYFGAGTRLSVL.

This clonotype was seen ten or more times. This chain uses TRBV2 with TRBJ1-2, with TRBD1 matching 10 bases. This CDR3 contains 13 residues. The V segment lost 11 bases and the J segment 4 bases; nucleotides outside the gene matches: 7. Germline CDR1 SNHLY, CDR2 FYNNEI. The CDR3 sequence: CAGKDRGLYGYTF. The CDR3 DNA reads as TGTGCCGGCAAAGACAGGGGGCTCTATGGCTACACCTTC.

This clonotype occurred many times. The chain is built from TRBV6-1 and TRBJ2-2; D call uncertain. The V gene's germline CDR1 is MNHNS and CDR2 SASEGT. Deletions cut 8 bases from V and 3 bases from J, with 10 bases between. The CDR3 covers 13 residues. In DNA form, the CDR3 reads TGTGCCAGCGGGGAACGGTACACCGGGGAGCTGTTTTTT. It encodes CASGERYTGELFF.

CDR3 protein: CASSLEGGQPNQPQHF. For the CDR3, the DNA is TGTGCCAGCAGTCTGGAGGGGGGACAGCCTAATCAGCCCCAGCATTTT. This chain joins TRBV12-3 or TRBV12-4 and TRBJ1-5; 7 nucleotides line up with TRBD1. J was trimmed by 4 bases and V by 5 bases; bases with no gene match: 11. This CDR3 has 16 residues.

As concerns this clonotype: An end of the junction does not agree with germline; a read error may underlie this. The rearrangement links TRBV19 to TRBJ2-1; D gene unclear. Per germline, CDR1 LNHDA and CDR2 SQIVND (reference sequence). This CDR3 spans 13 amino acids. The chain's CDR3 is CASSPDVYNGQFF. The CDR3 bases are TGTGCCAGTAGTCCCGACGTATACAATGGGCAGTTCTTC.

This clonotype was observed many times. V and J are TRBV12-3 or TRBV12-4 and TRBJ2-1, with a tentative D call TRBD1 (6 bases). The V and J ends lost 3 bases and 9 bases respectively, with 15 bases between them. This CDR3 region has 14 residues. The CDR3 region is CASSFAGDKGEQFF. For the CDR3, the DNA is TGTGCCAGCAGTTTCGCAGGGGATAAGGGTGAGCAGTTCTTC.

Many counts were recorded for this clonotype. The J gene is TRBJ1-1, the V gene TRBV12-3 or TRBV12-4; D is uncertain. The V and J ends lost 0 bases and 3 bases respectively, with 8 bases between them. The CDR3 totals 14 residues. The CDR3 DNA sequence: TGTGCCAGCAGTTTAGCGTGGGGTGACACTGAAGCTTTCTTT. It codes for CASSLAWGDTEAFF.

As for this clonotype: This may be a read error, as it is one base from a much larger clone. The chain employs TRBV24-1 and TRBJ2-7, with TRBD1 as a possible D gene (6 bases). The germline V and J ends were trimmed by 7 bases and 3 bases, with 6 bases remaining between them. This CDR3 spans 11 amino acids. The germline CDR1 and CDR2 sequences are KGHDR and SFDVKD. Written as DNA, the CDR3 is TGTGCCACCAGGGACAGCTACGAGCAGTACTTC. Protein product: CATRDSYEQYF.

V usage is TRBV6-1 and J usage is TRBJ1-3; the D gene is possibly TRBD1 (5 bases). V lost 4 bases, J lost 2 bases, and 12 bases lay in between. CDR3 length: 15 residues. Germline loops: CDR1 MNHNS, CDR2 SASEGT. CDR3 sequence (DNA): TGTGCCAGCAGTGTAGTCTGGGGGGCTGGAAACACCATATATTTT. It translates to CASSVVWGAGNTIYF.

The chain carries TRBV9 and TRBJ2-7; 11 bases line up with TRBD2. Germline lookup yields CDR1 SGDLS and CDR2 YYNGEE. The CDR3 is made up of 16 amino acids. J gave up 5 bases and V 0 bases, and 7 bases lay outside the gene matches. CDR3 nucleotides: TGTGCCAGCAGCGTAGCTACTAGCGGGAGTCAAAACGAGCAGTACTTC. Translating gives CASSVATSGSQNEQYF.

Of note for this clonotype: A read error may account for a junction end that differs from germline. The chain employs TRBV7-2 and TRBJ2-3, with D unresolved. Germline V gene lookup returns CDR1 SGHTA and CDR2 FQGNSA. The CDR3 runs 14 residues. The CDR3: CASSLAMAADAQYF. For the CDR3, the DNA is TGTGCCAGCAGCTTAGCTATGGCCGCAGATGCGCAGTATTTT.

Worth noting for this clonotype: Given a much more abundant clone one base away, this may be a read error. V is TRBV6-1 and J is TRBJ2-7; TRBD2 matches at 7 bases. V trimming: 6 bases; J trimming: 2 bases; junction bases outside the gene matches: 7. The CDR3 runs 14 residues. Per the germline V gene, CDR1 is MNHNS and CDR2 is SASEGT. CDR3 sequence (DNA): TGTGCCAGCAGCGTGAAGCGGGACCCCTACGAGCAGTACTTC. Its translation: CASSVKRDPYEQYF.

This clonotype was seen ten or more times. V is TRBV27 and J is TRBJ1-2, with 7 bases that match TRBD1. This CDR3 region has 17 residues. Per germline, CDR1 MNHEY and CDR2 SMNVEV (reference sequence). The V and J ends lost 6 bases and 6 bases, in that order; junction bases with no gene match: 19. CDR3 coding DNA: TGTGCCAGCAGCCAAGGGCCAAGTGACAGGGTCAACAATGGCTACACCTTC. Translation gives CASSQGPSDRVNNGYTF.

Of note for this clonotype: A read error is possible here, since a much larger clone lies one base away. CDR3 protein: CASSGGTSGRTDTQYF. The CDR3 region has the DNA TGCGCCAGCAGTGGTGGGACTAGCGGACGAACAGATACGCAGTATTTT. J is TRBJ2-3 and V is TRBV10-2, with 11 bases identical to TRBD2. Looked up from germline, CDR1 is WSHSY and CDR2 is SAAADI. The V and J ends lost 4 bases and 3 bases, in that order; junction bases with no gene match: 6. The CDR3 covers 16 residues.

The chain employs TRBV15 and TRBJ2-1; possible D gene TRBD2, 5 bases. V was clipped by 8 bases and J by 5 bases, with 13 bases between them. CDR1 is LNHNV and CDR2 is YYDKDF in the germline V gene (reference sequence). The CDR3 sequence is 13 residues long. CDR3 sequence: CATAGGPNNEQFF. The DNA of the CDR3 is TGTGCCACCGCGGGTGGACCTAACAATGAGCAGTTCTTC.

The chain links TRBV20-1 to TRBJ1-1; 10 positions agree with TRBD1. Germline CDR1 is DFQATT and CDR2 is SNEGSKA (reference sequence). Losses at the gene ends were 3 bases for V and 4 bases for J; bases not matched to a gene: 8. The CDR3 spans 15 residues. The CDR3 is CSASPGQGFGTEAFF. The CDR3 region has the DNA TGCAGTGCTAGTCCGGGACAGGGGTTTGGCACTGAAGCTTTCTTT.